This record looks at one T cell receptor beta chain sequence and its context. In germline, CDR1 is GTSNPN, CDR2 SVGIG (reference sequence). Trimming stripped 2 bases from V and 7 bases from J, with 11 bases between. The CDR3 totals 12 residues. This record belongs to a study of glioma-infiltrating T cells after dendritic cell vaccination. Generated by immunoSEQ multiplex PCR, the TCRdb table keeps only in-frame clones and is missing some. The table lists around 97,000 clones, roughly 76% of them singletons, with about 12% in the top ten. V gene TRBV30 combines with J gene TRBJ1-1, with D hard to call. The sequencing used blood, collected before dendritic cell vaccination. The TCR sequence derives from a human donor with glioblastoma. CDR3 sequence reads: CAWSQQSGEAFF. CDR3 DNA: TGTGCCTGGAGTCAACAGAGTGGTGAAGCTTTCTTT.